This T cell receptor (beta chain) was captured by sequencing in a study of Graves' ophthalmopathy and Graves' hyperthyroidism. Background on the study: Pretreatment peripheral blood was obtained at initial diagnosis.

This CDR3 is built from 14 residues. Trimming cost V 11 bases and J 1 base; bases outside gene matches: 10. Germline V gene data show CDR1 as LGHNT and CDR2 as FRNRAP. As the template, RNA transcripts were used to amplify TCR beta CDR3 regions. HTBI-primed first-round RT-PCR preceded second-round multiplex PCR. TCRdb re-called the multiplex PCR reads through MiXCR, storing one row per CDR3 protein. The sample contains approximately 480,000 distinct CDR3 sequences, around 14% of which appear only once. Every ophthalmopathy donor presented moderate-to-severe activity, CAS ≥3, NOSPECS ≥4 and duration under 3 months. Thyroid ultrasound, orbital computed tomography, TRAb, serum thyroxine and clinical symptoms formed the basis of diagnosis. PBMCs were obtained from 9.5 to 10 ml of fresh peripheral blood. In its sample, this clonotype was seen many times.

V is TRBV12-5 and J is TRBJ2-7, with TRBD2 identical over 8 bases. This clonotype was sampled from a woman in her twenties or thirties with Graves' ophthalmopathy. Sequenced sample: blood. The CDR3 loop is CALPLGLASYEQYF. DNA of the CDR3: TGTGCTCTTCCTCTCGGACTAGCTTCCTACGAGCAGTACTTC.